The 17 T cell receptor beta chains below come from one sample, sequenced in a study of a mutant IDH1 vaccine in newly diagnosed glioma. The sample's time point: week 47, end of study. The content of each vaccine dose was 300 ug of mutant IDH1 20-mer peptide, and topical imiquimod accompanied it. Assay: immunoSEQ multiplex PCR; the TCRdb copy retains only in-frame clones and omits some. This table holds about 94,000 clones, roughly 89% found once. No antigens are known for them. Sequenced here: PBMCs, sampled from a glioma patient whose treatment included an IDH1 peptide vaccine. Receptor source: a woman aged 50 to 60 with glioma.

The V and J genes are TRBV14 and TRBJ1-1; D is undetermined. Trimming pared 6 bases from V and 0 bases from J, leaving 11 bases between. Germline CDR1 SGHDN, CDR2 FVKESK. There are 14 residues in the CDR3. CDR3 residues: CASSFVGMNTEAFF. The CDR3 nucleotides read TGTGCCAGCAGTTTCGTCGGGATGAACACTGAAGCTTTCTTT.

The V gene is TRBV18, the J gene TRBJ2-5, with 10 positions matching TRBD1. The DNA end favors TRBJ2-7, so the J call may be wrong. Germline V gene data show CDR1 as KGHSH and CDR2 as LQKENI. This CDR3 spans 13 amino acids. The chain's CDR3 is CASSPDRGDEQYF. CDR3 sequence (DNA): TGTGCCAGCTCCCCGGACAGGGGGGACGAGCAGTACTTC.

The genes are TRBV7-9 and TRBJ2-5, with D perhaps matching TRBD2 (6 bases). The DNA matches TRBJ2-7 better at its end, which makes the J call doubtful. The germline V gene has CDR1 SEHNR and CDR2 FQNEAQ (reference sequence). This CDR3 contains 15 residues. The DNA for the CDR3 is TGTGCCAGCAGCCGTGGGAGGCACAGCTCCTACGAGCAGTACTTC. It is translated as CASSRGRHSSYEQYF.

The CDR3 sequence is CASSSWTGTGPNEKLFF. The CDR3, as DNA: TGTGCCAGCAGCTCCTGGACCGGGACAGGCCCTAATGAAAAACTGTTTTTT. The V gene is TRBV5-6, the J gene TRBJ1-4; 8 nucleotides match TRBD1. This CDR3 comprises 17 residues. The V gene end was trimmed by 3 bases and the J gene end by 3 bases; junction bases not matched to a gene: 10. Germline CDR1 and CDR2: SGHDT and YYEEEE.

The chain employs TRBV18 and TRBJ2-2; D not resolved. The CDR3 contains 14 residues. V lost 0 bases and J lost 6, with 8 bases in between. CDR1 and CDR2 (germline): KGHSH, LQKENI. In DNA, the CDR3 is TGTGCCAGCTCACCACCGGTCGGCTCCGGGGAGCTGTTTTTT. This translates into CASSPPVGSGELFF.

The chain joins TRBV6-5 to TRBJ2-7, with 7 bases aligning to TRBD2. CDR1 and CDR2 (germline): MNHEY, SVGAGI. V shed 6 bases and J 3 bases; nucleotides not matched to a gene: 8. CDR3 length: 14 residues. CDR3 in amino acids: CASSHPGGYYEQYF. The CDR3, as DNA: TGTGCCAGCAGCCACCCGGGGGGTTACTACGAGCAGTACTTC.

This chain connects TRBV28 to TRBJ1-5; D not resolved. Germline assignment: CDR1 MDHEN and CDR2 SYDVKM. V lost 3 bases, J lost 6 bases, and 6 bases lay in between. The CDR3 length is 12 residues. DNA of the CDR3: TGTGCCAGCAGTTTTGCGGGTCAGCCCCAGCATTTT. Protein sequence: CASSFAGQPQHF.

J is TRBJ2-5 and V is TRBV5-6; the D gene could be TRBD1 or TRBD2 (6 bases each). Germline V CDR1 and CDR2: SGHDT, YYEEEE. Trimming cost V 6 bases and J 5 bases, with 14 bases left between them. There are 13 residues in the CDR3. CDR3 nucleotide sequence: TGTGCCAGCACACTCTGGAGGGGGGAGACCCAGTACTTC. Translated, it gives CASTLWRGETQYF.

The chain recombines TRBV5-6 with TRBJ2-1, with D maybe TRBD1 (6 bases). CDR1 SGHDT and CDR2 YYEEEE come from the germline V gene. Trimming left V 6 bases short and J 7 bases short, with 14 bases between. This CDR3 has 13 amino acids. CDR3 sequence: CASTPQGYNEQFF. CDR3 sequence (DNA): TGTGCCAGCACCCCACAGGGTTATAATGAGCAGTTCTTC.

The chain employs TRBV4-2 and TRBJ2-7; 7 bases agree with TRBD1. Germline lookup yields CDR1 LGHNA and CDR2 YNFKEQ. With 0 bases clipped from V and 6 bases from J, the junction kept 14 bases outside the gene matches. The CDR3 extends over 17 amino acids. Written as DNA, the CDR3 is TGTGCCAGCAGCCAAGATGGGGCAGGGGGTAGACTTTCCGAGCAGTACTTC. Translating it yields CASSQDGAGGRLSEQYF.

The V and J genes are TRBV27 and TRBJ2-4; 9 nucleotides align to TRBD2. CDR3 length equals 17 residues. In germline, CDR1 is MNHEY, CDR2 SMNVEV (reference sequence). Unmatched junction bases numbered 14, after V lost 6 bases and J lost 5 bases. CDR3 amino acids: CASRGTSLPPLQNIQYF. The DNA of the CDR3 is TGTGCCAGCAGGGGGACTAGCCTTCCCCCCCTCCAAAACATTCAGTACTTC.

This clone was observed once. The chain couples TRBV11-2 to TRBJ2-7, with 8 bases that match TRBD1. There are 14 residues in the CDR3. Germline CDR1 and CDR2: SGHAT and FQNNGV. V dropped 2 bases and J dropped 2; count of bases not matched to a gene: 2. In DNA form, the CDR3 reads TGTGCCAGCAGCTTACAGGGGGCGGCCTACGAGCAGTACTTC. Translated, it gives CASSLQGAAYEQYF.

The genes are TRBV6-6 and TRBJ1-2; unclear D gene. V lost 6 bases to trimming and J lost 4 bases, with 18 bases between them. Germline CDR1 and CDR2: MNHNY and SVGAGI (reference sequence). The CDR3 spans 15 residues. CDR3 nucleotide sequence: TGTGCCAGCAGCCCTCGGAGCTCGACCCTCTATGGCTACACCTTC. Translating it yields CASSPRSSTLYGYTF.

The rearrangement joins TRBV6-4 to TRBJ1-4; D is unclear. The CDR3 is 17 residues long. Germline CDR1 MRHNA, CDR2 SNTAGT. Trimming cost V 3 bases and J 2 bases, with 16 bases left between them. The CDR3 protein is CASSEPTPRATNEKLFF. CDR3 coding DNA: TGTGCCAGCAGTGAGCCGACCCCAAGGGCGACTAATGAAAAACTGTTTTTT.

V usage is TRBV6-5 and J usage is TRBJ2-5; possibly TRBD1 or TRBD2 for D (5 bases each). The J call may be mistaken, given a closer DNA end match to TRBJ2-7. CDR3 length: 14 amino acids. Germline V gene data show CDR1 as MNHEY and CDR2 as SVGAGI. CDR3 amino acids: CASSYRDGAYEQYF. The DNA for the CDR3 is TGTGCCAGCAGTTACAGGGACGGAGCCTACGAGCAGTACTTC.

The chain combines TRBV11-2 with TRBJ1-2; TRBD1 agrees at 10 bases. V gave up 5 bases and J gave up 8 bases; unmatched junction bases: 5. Germline V gene lookup returns CDR1 SGHAT and CDR2 FQNNGV. The CDR3 extends over 13 amino acids. The CDR3 bases are TGTGCCAGCAGCGAAGACAGGGGGCTCGGCTACACCTTC. Its translation is CASSEDRGLGYTF.

The CDR3 DNA sequence: TGCGCCAGCAGCTTCCCGAGGGGACAGAGCACAGATACGCAGTATTTT. The encoded protein is CASSFPRGQSTDTQYF. The genes are TRBV10-2 and TRBJ2-3; 7 nucleotides match TRBD1. This CDR3 spans 16 amino acids. Per the germline V gene, CDR1 is WSHSY and CDR2 is SAAADI. V shed 6 bases and J 0 bases; nucleotides not matched to a gene: 9.